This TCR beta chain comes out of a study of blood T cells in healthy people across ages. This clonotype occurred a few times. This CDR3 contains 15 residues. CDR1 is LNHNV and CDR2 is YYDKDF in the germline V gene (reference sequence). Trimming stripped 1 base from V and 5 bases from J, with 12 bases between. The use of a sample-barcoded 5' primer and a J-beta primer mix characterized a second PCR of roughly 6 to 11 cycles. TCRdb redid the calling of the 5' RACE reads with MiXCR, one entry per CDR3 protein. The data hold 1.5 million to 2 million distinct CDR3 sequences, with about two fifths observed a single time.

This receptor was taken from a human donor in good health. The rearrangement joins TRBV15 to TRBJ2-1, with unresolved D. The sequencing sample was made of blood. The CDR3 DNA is TGTGCCACCAGCAGAGGGAATGTGTTCCACAATGAGCAGTTCTTC. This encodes CATSRGNVFHNEQFF.